This T cell receptor beta chain is from a study of T cell repertoires in cytomegalovirus infection. In the study overall: Recently described HLA-C-restricted plus well-studied HLA-B-restricted CMV epitopes were used. CMV infection together with matching HLA type was indicated by public TCR beta signatures.

This clonotype occurred a few times. The target antigen is unknown. TCRdb reprocessed the reads with MiXCR, giving one entry per CDR3 protein. The table has roughly 730,000 distinct CDR3 sequences, 30% to 40% seen once; the top ten hold about 20%. Here the sequenced sample was cultured PBMCs, taken from culture after CMV antigen stimulation. This sequence originates from a human donor in good health (CMV status not recorded). Some clones in this sample may be carry-over from other donors' samples.

The DNA of the CDR3 is TGTGCCAGCAGCTTAGGGTCCGCGGGGGCCTACAATGAGCAGTTCTTC. Translation gives CASSLGSAGAYNEQFF. This chain connects TRBV7-6 to TRBJ2-1; 7 bases match TRBD2. Trimming cost V 1 base and J 2 bases; bases outside gene matches: 5. This CDR3 region has 16 residues. CDR1 and CDR2 (germline): SGHVS, FNYEAQ.